Each of the 7 T cell receptor beta chains below was sequenced from the same sample in a study of T cells in Graves' hyperthyroidism and ophthalmopathy. RNA transcripts provided the source from which TCR beta CDR3 regions were amplified. The HTBI primer set drove a first-round RT-PCR of the TCR CDR3. MiXCR, applied by TCRdb to the multiplex PCR reads, yields one record per CDR3 protein. The sample holds 400,000 or so distinct CDR3 sequences, about 15% seen once. Sequences were obtained from blood. All receptors derive from a woman in her sixties or seventies with Graves' ophthalmopathy.

This clonotype has just a few counts. V is TRBV20-1 and J is TRBJ2-1; TRBD2 aligns across 7 bases. The junction had 4 bases not matched to a gene; V was cut back by 0 bases and J by 5 bases. Germline V gene data show CDR1 as DFQATT and CDR2 as SNEGSKA (reference sequence). The CDR3 totals 14 residues. The chain's CDR3 is CSARDGGSDNEQFF. The CDR3 DNA follows: TGCAGTGCTAGAGACGGGGGGTCGGACAATGAGCAGTTCTTC.

This clonotype was recorded many times. The chain employs TRBV28 and TRBJ2-3, with D possibly matching TRBD2 (6 bases). The CDR3 runs 14 residues. In germline, CDR1 is MDHEN, CDR2 SYDVKM. The V end lost 4 bases, the J end lost 3 bases, and 11 bases lay between the germline ends. CDR3 DNA: TGTGCCAGCAGTTCCCGGGGGAGAACAGATACGCAGTATTTT. Residues: CASSSRGRTDTQYF.

This clonotype was seen once. The chain recombines TRBV28 with TRBJ1-5, with TRBD1 identical over 7 bases. Germline V gives CDR1 MDHEN, CDR2 SYDVKM. V trimming: 8 bases; J trimming: 6 bases; junction bases outside the gene matches: 10. This CDR3 is 14 amino acids long. The CDR3: CASLGGGATQPQHF. Here the CDR3 DNA reads TGTGCCAGCTTGGGAGGGGGCGCGACTCAGCCCCAGCATTTT.

J is TRBJ2-3 and V is TRBV9, with D maybe TRBD1 (6 bases). V lost 0 bases to trimming and J lost 1 base, with 12 bases between them. This CDR3 spans 16 amino acids. Germline assignment: CDR1 SGDLS and CDR2 YYNGEE. This CDR3 reads CASSVDPSGGTDTQYF. CDR3 nucleotide sequence: TGTGCCAGCAGCGTAGATCCCTCAGGGGGCACAGATACGCAGTATTTT.

This clonotype was found a few times. J is TRBJ2-3 and V is TRBV30; weak D call: TRBD1 (5 bases). V was trimmed by 2 bases and J by 7 bases, leaving 19 bases between them. The length of the CDR3 is 15 residues. From germline, CDR1 is GTSNPN and CDR2 SVGIG (reference sequence). The CDR3 is CAWSLLRLGLYTQYF. CDR3 nucleotides: TGTGCCTGGAGTCTTCTCCGGTTGGGGCTATATACGCAGTATTTT.

This clonotype came up many times. This sequence joins TRBV5-1 and TRBJ2-5; D unresolved. CDR3 length: 14 residues. V lost 0 bases, J lost 2 bases, and 8 bases lay in between. CDR1 SGHRS and CDR2 YFSETQ come from the germline V gene. This chain's CDR3 is CASSLVLGQETQYF. CDR3 nucleotides: TGCGCCAGCAGCTTGGTACTGGGGCAAGAGACCCAGTACTTC.

The sample holds many counts of this clonotype. The chain recombines TRBV30 with TRBJ2-7; D not resolved. V lost 2 bases to trimming and J lost 0 bases, with 5 bases between them. The CDR3 is 12 residues long. CDR1 is GTSNPN and CDR2 is SVGIG in the germline V gene (reference sequence). The DNA of the CDR3 is TGTGCCTGGAGTCCAGGCTCCTACGAGCAGTACTTC. Amino acids: CAWSPGSYEQYF. Full variable domain (outside the CDR3, taken from reference TRBV30 and TRBJ2-7): SQTIHQWPATLVQPVGSPLSLECTVEGTSNPNLYWYRQAAGRGLQLLFYSVGIGQISSEVPQNLSASRPQDRQFILSSKKLLLSDSGFYLCAWSPGSYEQYFGPGTRLTVT.